This T cell receptor (beta chain) was identified during a study of cytomegalovirus exposure and HLA in healthy donors. General observations from the study: Some segments of the V type, notably TRBV6-2 and TRBV6-3, were excluded as indistinguishable.

The V end lost 0 bases, the J end lost 7 bases, and 7 bases lay between the germline ends. CDR1 GTSNPN and CDR2 SVGIG come from the germline V gene (reference sequence). This CDR3 is 12 amino acids long. Remarks on this clone: Its antigen is still unknown. Other nucleotide sequences in the sample specify the same CDR3.

PCR employed 60 Vbeta and 13 Jbeta primers. The protocol was immunoSEQ multiplex PCR, while the TCRdb copy is restricted to in-frame clones and leaves out a portion. In the table there are approximately 120,000 clones, less than 70% of which are singletons. Input material: PBMCs. The sequence derives from a woman in her 70s in good health and CMV-seropositive. The chain is built from TRBV30 and TRBJ2-1; no clear D. DNA of the CDR3: TGTGCCTGGAGTGTACTGTCTAATGAGCAGTTCTTC. This translates into CAWSVLSNEQFF.